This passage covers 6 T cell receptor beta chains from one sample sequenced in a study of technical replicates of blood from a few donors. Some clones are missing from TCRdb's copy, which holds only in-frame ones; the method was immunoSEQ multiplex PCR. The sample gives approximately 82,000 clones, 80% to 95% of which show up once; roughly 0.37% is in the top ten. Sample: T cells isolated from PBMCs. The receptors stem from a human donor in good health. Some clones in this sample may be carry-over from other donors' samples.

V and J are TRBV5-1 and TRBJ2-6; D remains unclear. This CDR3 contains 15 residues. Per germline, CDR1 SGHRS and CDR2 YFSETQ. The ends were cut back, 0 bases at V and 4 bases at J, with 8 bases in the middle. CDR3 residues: CASSLAMTGANVLTF. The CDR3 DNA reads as TGCGCCAGCAGCTTGGCGATGACAGGGGCCAACGTCCTGACTTTC.

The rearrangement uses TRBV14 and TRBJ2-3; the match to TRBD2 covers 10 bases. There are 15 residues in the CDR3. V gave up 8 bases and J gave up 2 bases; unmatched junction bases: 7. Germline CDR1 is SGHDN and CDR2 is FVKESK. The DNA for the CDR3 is TGTGCCAGCCGAGAGCGGGAGGGCCTCACAGATACGCAGTATTTT. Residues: CASREREGLTDTQYF. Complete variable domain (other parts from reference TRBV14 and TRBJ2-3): EAGVTQFPSHSVIEKGQTVTLRCDPISGHDNLYWYRRVMGKEIKFLLHFVKESKQDESGMPNNRFLAERTGGTYSTLKVQPAELEDSGVYFCASREREGLTDTQYFGPGTRLTVL.

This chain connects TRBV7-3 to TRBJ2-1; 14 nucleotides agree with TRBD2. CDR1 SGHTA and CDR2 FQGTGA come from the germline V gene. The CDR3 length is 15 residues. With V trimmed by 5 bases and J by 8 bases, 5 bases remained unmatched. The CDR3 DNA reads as TGTGCCAGCAGCCTAGGACTAGCGGGAGGCCATGAGCAGTTCTTC. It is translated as CASSLGLAGGHEQFF.

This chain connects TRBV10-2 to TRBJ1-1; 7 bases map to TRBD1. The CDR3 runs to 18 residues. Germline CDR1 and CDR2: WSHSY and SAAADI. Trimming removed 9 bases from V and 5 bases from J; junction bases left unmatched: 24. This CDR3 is CASRYPRDPRDSGTEAFF. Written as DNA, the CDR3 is TGCGCCAGTCGATACCCCCGCGACCCGAGGGACAGTGGGACTGAAGCTTTCTTT.

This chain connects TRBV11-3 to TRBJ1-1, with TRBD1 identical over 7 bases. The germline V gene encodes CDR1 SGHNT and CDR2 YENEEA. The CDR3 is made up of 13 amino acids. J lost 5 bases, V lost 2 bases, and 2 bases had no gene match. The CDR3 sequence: CASSLQGGTEAFF. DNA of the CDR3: TGTGCCAGCAGCTTACAGGGGGGAACTGAAGCTTTCTTT.

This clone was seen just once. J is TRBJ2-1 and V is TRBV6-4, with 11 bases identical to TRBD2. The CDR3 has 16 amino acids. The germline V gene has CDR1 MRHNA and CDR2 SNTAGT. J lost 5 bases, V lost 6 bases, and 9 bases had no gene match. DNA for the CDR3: TGTGCCAGCAGCGCACTAGCGGGGGCCCTTAACAATGAGCAGTTCTTC. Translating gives CASSALAGALNNEQFF.